The sequence of this T cell receptor beta chain was determined in a study of blood T cell repertoires in COVID-19. Overall study: Samples of COVID-19 (acute and convalescent) were obtained from the United States, Italy and Spain. PBMCs, B-cell-depleted T cells, or T cells provided the cDNA or gDNA that made up the material.

Methods used by the authors: Nucleated cell counts were estimated from reference gene primer amplification. The protocol was immunoSEQ multiplex PCR, while the TCRdb copy is restricted to in-frame clones and leaves out a portion. The V and J calls and clone size come from that table; D and trimming were worked out from the DNA. Found here are some 200,000 clones, approximately 86% of them singletons; the top ten hold roughly 3.3%. This CDR3 has 13 amino acids. V was clipped by 5 bases and J by 1 base, with 8 bases between them. Germline-derived CDR1 and CDR2 are MNHEY and SVGAGI. This receptor was taken from a man in his 70s with acute or convalescent COVID-19. This chain connects TRBV6-5 to TRBJ1-2; D gene uncertain. Sequencing was done on a sample of peripheral blood. The chain's CDR3 is CASSIGSNYGYTF. The CDR3 DNA reads TGTGCCAGCAGTATAGGGAGTAACTATGGCTACACCTTC.